The source of this T cell receptor (beta chain) is a study of CD8 T cells in Susac syndrome (dated 2019 in TCRdb). In the study overall: Of the Susac syndrome patients who were sequenced, 5 or 6 had clinically active disease and eight were in clinical remission. At blood withdrawal, Susac syndrome patients were therapy-naive, treated with corticosteroids (with IVIg additionally given to some), or treated with IVIg alone. Repertoire sequencing was used to test whether CD8+ T cell activation and differentiation in Susac syndrome was antigen driven. Study-level results and caveats: The number of individuals in the TCR sequencing and HLA analysis was recognized as being relatively small. In patients with Susac syndrome, the CD4+ T cell repertoire showed no detectable clonal expansion.

Peripheral blood CD8+ and CD4+ T cells from healthy donors, Susac syndrome patients and multiple sclerosis patients were profiled by high-throughput TCR beta sequencing. Susac syndrome patients met recently defined diagnostic criteria for definite or probable disease. CD8+ TEMRA cells were enriched by FACS, while bulk CD8+ and CD4+ T cells were purified by magnetic negative isolation. Blood was collected in EDTA tubes and processed within 24 hours, with PBMCs isolated through density gradient centrifugation. PBMCs destined for TCR sequencing were cryopreserved in liquid nitrogen and later thawed in a 37 °C water bath. A purity of at least 90% was achieved for sorted or isolated CD4+, CD8+ and CD8+ TEMRA cells. RNA was extracted with the RNeasy kit and roughly 0.5 to 1 ug was reverse transcribed using random hexamers. The immunoSEQ multiplex PCR assay, covering 54 Vbeta and 13 Jbeta segments, was used to amplify TCR beta CDR3 regions. PCR amplification bias was corrected using a synthetic template baseline for primer optimization and computational correction. On the authors' methods: Reads were annotated to V, D and J genes according to IMGT and were analyzed with immunoSEQ Analyzer, with only productive sequences retained. To calculate clonality, Shannon entropy was normalized by log2 of the number of productive unique sequences and then subtracted from one. For each patient and control, public and private clones were evaluated within the 100 most prevalent clones. Clones were defined as Susac-specific when absent from the healthy and MS cohorts, from approximately 970 published viral clones and from other ImmuneACCESS disease sequences. In-frame beta chains were kept once TCRdb had trimmed the public reads at Q25 with fastp and called clones with MiXCR. Each entry is one CDR3 protein sequence, shown with its most common DNA and genes. The V and J calls come from TCRdb's annotation, not from the publication. The sample records about 240,000 distinct CDR3 sequences, around 96% of which are singletons. Of the sample, 0.1% is held by the ten largest clones.

In its sample, this clonotype was seen once. Its specific antigen is unknown. There are no base qualities to consult, and no much larger clone falls within one base. One read gives only weak evidence. The origin of this receptor is a human donor with Susac syndrome. The sequenced material came from CD4+ T cells from PBMCs.

For the CDR3, the sequence is CASSFGQGRNEQYF. The sequenced DNA: TGTGCCAGCAGTTTCGGCCAGGGAAGGAACGAGCAGTACTTC. The V and J genes are TRBV27 and TRBJ2-7; perhaps TRBD1 is the D gene, with 5 bases matching. Per the germline V gene (reference sequence), MNHEY is the CDR1 and SMNVEV is the CDR2. V is cut by 3 bases and J by 5 bases, and the space between the germline ends is 14 bases. From cysteine to phenylalanine, the CDR3 is 14 amino acids long. Only the CDR3 region is kept as DNA, spanning 42 bases read in frame from base 1.